This T cell receptor (beta chain) was documented in a study of shared clonotypes between healthy human individuals (dated by TCRdb to about 2020). About the full investigation: The cohort included three men and a couple of women between 18 and 49 years of age. For each donor, CD4 naive and CD4 memory were each run on three plates, CD8 naive on two plates, and CD8 memory on one plate. Leukapheresis yielded between about 0.9 and 10 billion PBMCs per donor. Blood TCR repertoires of roughly five healthy adults were deeply sequenced to estimate repertoire size and the extent of clonotype sharing between individuals. Libraries were prepared and TCR repertoires were sequenced by different laboratories using diverse techniques, in order to increase sequencing depth and limit assay-specific biases. Here is what the overall study found, with its caveats: Across several donors, approximately 5% of naive CD4, over 3% of naive CD8, under 2.5% of memory CD4, and 0.4% of memory CD8 clonotypes were shared. Even with the large sequencing depth, rarefaction of the sorted-subset datasets indicated that sequencing was incomplete. Only blood was sampled, and tissue TCR repertoires likely differ from those in blood. The small number of donors limited the genetic and exposure-history diversity represented. Estimated clonotype richness was generally larger for naive than for memory subsets. Compared with non-shared clonotypes, clonotypes shared by all four sorted-subset donors had higher generation probabilities. Pairwise subsampling led to the expectation that sequencing depth would affect the degree of clonotype sharing among donors.

A note on this clone: Its antigen has not been determined. No per-base quality is available; no much larger clone lies one base away.

Using the deep immunoSEQ assay, TCR CDR3 regions were amplified from genomic DNA by multiplex PCR. Extracted genomic DNA from each cell subset was spread evenly across all wells of several immunoSEQ 96-well plates, with each plate serving as a replicate. Each replicate PCR for sorted subsets received around 200 ng genomic DNA, equal to roughly 33,000 T cell genomes. The purified libraries were quantified using a Qubit 3.0 fluorometer, sized with a Bioanalyzer 2100, and then quantified again using the KAPA Library Quantification kit. A separate single-read 150-cycle Illumina NextSeq 550 flow cell was used to sequence each immunoSEQ 96-well plate. The study's processing was this. Because the immunoSEQ output held only junctional sequences and lacked quality scores, the filtering could not match the filtering applied to full-length reads. Sequences were annotated with PyIR, a Python wrapper for IgBLAST v1.9, and V/J genes and CDR3 were assigned using IMGT germline references. Any read was removed if the V/J assignment was weak (E-value above 1e-6), the CDR3 was missing, or the read contained stop codons, out-of-frame junctions, or ambiguous translated residues. V3J clonotypes were defined as sequences sharing an identical inferred V gene, J gene, and CDR3 amino acid sequence. The percentage overlap between two repertoires was calculated by dividing the number of shared unique clonotypes by the size of the smaller repertoire. RTK rarefaction, the Chao1 estimator, and Recon v2.1 estimates of unobserved clonotypes were used to assess repertoire richness. Generation probabilities for all TCRbeta clonotypes obtained by the gDNA method from a handful of donors were computed using OLGA. In TCRdb, the immuneACCESS table is reduced to in-frame sequences with V and J assigned. These tables do not hold every clone; where another copy was compared, an unresolved V gene accounts for under half, and the others remain unexplained. That table gives V, J and clone size, and the DNA gave D and trimming. This sample gives around 750,000 clones in total; roughly 70% of them show up just once. Of the sample, over 1.5% is held by the ten largest clones.

V and J lose 0 bases and 3 bases, and a span of 10 bases separates them. There are 14 amino acids in the CDR3, from cysteine to phenylalanine inclusive. Only the CDR3 portion is preserved as DNA: 42 bases, with reading frame beginning at the first base. Sequences SGHRS (CDR1) and YFSETQ (CDR2) are obtained from the germline V gene. The donors were healthy, HIV-negative adults with no recently reported acute infections or vaccinations. All donors were Caucasian adults living in Nashville, Tennessee, USA. Magnetic negative selection was used to enrich CD4+ T cells, after which naive cells were positively selected on CD45RA and the negative fraction became the memory subset. After blood collection by leukapheresis, PBMCs were isolated using Ficoll-Histopaque density gradient centrifugation and then cryopreserved in the vapor phase of liquid nitrogen. Analytical flow cytometry was used to check the purity and quantity of every magnetically sorted T cell population. From each sorted fraction, genomic DNA was isolated and quantified by UV absorbance on a Nanodrop 2000c.

This receptor chain uses TRBV5-1 and TRBJ2-7; a confident D gene designation cannot be given. This clonotype was sampled from a young woman in good health. Sequenced material: memory CD4+ T cells sorted from blood. The cell subset or site label, read with the paper, signifies: CD45RA-negative fraction. The CDR3 protein: CASSLGASDYEQYF. The nucleotides are TGCGCCAGCAGCTTGGGGGCTTCGGACTACGAGCAGTACTTC.